This is a list of T cell receptor beta chains from one sample in a study of siplizumab effects on memory and regulatory T cells. Data came from immunoSEQ multiplex PCR; TCRdb stores just in-frame clones and leaves some out. The table lists 65,000 to 90,000 clones, roughly 93% of them singletons. The sample was CD8+ T cells sorted from blood. The receptors originated from a human donor in good health. CDR3s include the opening cysteine and the closing phenylalanine or tryptophan. The D gene is left open where the match is weak. A clone size is listed for some rows: how often the clone was seen (once, few, many), or a class if it is expanded.

clone size	V gene	D gene	J gene	CDR3 DNA	CDR3 protein
medium-sized	TRBV15	NA	TRBJ2-1	TGTGCCACCAGCATGGGGACGGTCGCGAGCTCCTACAATGAGCAGTTCTTC	CATSMGTVASSYNEQFF
once	TRBV29-1	NA	TRBJ1-1	TGCAGCGTTGTCGACCAAGACAGGTTGAACACTGAAGCTTTCTTT	CSVVDQDRLNTEAFF
NA	TRBV29-1	NA	TRBJ1-4	TGCAGCGTTGAAGTTAGCAGTGTTAATGAAAAACTGTTTTTT	CSVEVSSVNEKLFF
NA	TRBV19	TRBD1	TRBJ2-7	TGTGCCAGTAGGGACGGACAGGGAGCCGAGCAGTACTTC	CASRDGQGAEQYF
once	TRBV30	NA	TRBJ2-7	TGTGCCTGGAGCCCGCAGGGTTTCGAGCAGTACTTC	CAWSPQGFEQYF
NA	TRBV7-6	TRBD1	TRBJ1-2	TGTGCCAGCAGCTTAGGGGGTCGAGACAGGGGCTATGGCTACACCTTC	CASSLGGRDRGYGYTF
NA	TRBV27	NA	TRBJ1-5	TGTGCCAGCGGTTGGGGGTTGAGCAATCAGCCCCAGCATTTT	CASGWGLSNQPQHF
NA	TRBV6-5	TRBD1	TRBJ1-1	TGTGCCAGCAGTTACGCGGGACAGGGAACAGCTGAAGCTTTCTTT	CASSYAGQGTAEAFF
NA	TRBV4-1	TRBD1	TRBJ2-7	TGCGCCAGCAGCCAAGAGGGACAGGGAACCTACGAGCAGTACTTC	CASSQEGQGTYEQYF
NA	TRBV6-5	TRBD1	TRBJ1-2	TGTGCCAGCACCGTCGGACAGGATATTACCTATGGCTACACCTTC	CASTVGQDITYGYTF
NA	TRBV13	TRBD1	TRBJ2-7	TGTGCCAGCAGCACCGGGACAGGGGGCTACGAGCAGTACTTC	CASSTGTGGYEQYF
NA	TRBV5-4	NA	TRBJ1-1	TGTGCCAGCAGCTTGGAAGGATCCGGGGGCCCCGCTGAAGCTTTCTTT	CASSLEGSGGPAEAFF
NA	TRBV4-3	NA	TRBJ1-1	TGCGCCAGCAGCCAAGATCAGGGGTCGAACACTGAAGCTTTCTTT	CASSQDQGSNTEAFF
NA	TRBV29-1	NA	TRBJ1-2	TGCAGCCTTGAAATGGGGGGTGGCTACACCTTC	CSLEMGGGYTF
NA	TRBV27	NA	TRBJ1-1	TGTGCCAGCAGTTCGGGACACAGAGCTGAAGCTTTCTTT	CASSSGHRAEAFF
NA	TRBV6-1	NA	TRBJ1-1	TGTGCCAGCAGTGAGGGGAGGGTCTCGAACACTGAAGCTTTCTTT	CASSEGRVSNTEAFF
NA	TRBV28	TRBD1	TRBJ1-5	TGTGCCAGCAGTTTCCGGGACAGATATCAGCCCCAGCATTTT	CASSFRDRYQPQHF
NA	TRBV7-6	NA	TRBJ2-5	TGTGCCAGCAGCCCCCAAGGGGGGGAGACCCAGTACTTC	CASSPQGGETQYF
NA	TRBV7-9	NA	TRBJ2-7	TGTGCCAGCAGCCCGGACAACTCCTACGAGCAGTACTTC	CASSPDNSYEQYF
NA	TRBV4-1	TRBD2	TRBJ2-1	TGCGCCAGCAGCCAGAAGACTAGCGGGGGGGCTTCGGATGAGCAGTTCTTC	CASSQKTSGGASDEQFF
NA	TRBV7-9	NA	TRBJ1-5	TGTGCCAGCAGCTTATGGGGAGATAGCAATCAGCCCCAGCATTTT	CASSLWGDSNQPQHF
NA	TRBV9	NA	TRBJ2-3	TGTGCCAGCAGCGTAGTCGGACTACCGGTAGATACGCAGTATTTT	CASSVVGLPVDTQYF
NA	TRBV4-1	NA	TRBJ1-1	TGCGCCAGCAGCCAAGAGGGGACGTTGAACACTGAAGCTTTCTTT	CASSQEGTLNTEAFF
NA	TRBV7-7	NA	TRBJ1-1	TGTGCCAGCAGCTTTAACCTGAACACTGAAGCTTTCTTT	CASSFNLNTEAFF
NA	TRBV7-9	TRBD1	TRBJ1-1	TGTGCCAGCAGCTTAGGCCCGGGACAGGGAGGTACTGAAGCTTTCTTT	CASSLGPGQGGTEAFF
NA	TRBV6-5	TRBD1	TRBJ2-2	TGTGCCAGCAGCTCGTGGACAGGGGGTGGCGGGGAGCTGTTTTTT	CASSSWTGGGGELFF
once	TRBV12-2	NA	TRBJ1-6	TGTGCAAGTCTCTCAGTGACAGGGGACTCACCCCTCCACTTT	CASLSVTGDSPLHF
NA	TRBV29-1	NA	TRBJ2-1	TGCAGCGCCTCCGACCATCCGGGCAATGAGCAGTTCTTC	CSASDHPGNEQFF
NA	TRBV2	NA	TRBJ1-1	TGTGCCAGCATTGGCAGGGCCAACACTGAAGCTTTCTTT	CASIGRANTEAFF
NA	TRBV13	TRBD2	TRBJ2-5	TGTGCCAGCAGCTTAGAAGCGCCCCGGGGGGGAGAGACCCAGTACTTC	CASSLEAPRGGETQYF
NA	TRBV11-1	TRBD2	TRBJ2-2	TGTGCCAGCAGCTTAGACGGGGGGGCCTACACCGGGGAGCTGTTTTTT	CASSLDGGAYTGELFF
NA	TRBV5-1	NA	TRBJ1-4	TGCGCCAGCAGACTGACGGACGGCGGCGAAAAACTGTTTTTT	CASRLTDGGEKLFF
NA	TRBV6-5	TRBD1	TRBJ2-3	TGTGCCAGCAGAGACAGGGGAACCCCAGATACGCAGTATTTT	CASRDRGTPDTQYF
NA	TRBV29-1	NA	TRBJ1-2	TGCAGCGCCCAAAGCGGGGATGGCTACACCTTC	CSAQSGDGYTF
NA	TRBV4-1	TRBD1	TRBJ2-7	TGCGCCAGCTCTCAAGGACAGGGGGCGAGTGAGCAGTACTTC	CASSQGQGASEQYF
NA	TRBV23-1	TRBD1	TRBJ1-1	TGCGCCAGCAGTCAAAGACAGGGTTTTAGCACTGAAGCTTTCTTT	CASSQRQGFSTEAFF
NA	TRBV10-3	TRBD1	TRBJ2-7	TGTGCCATCAGTGCTCCGGGACAGAGTTACGAGCAGTACTTC	CAISAPGQSYEQYF
NA	TRBV5-6	NA	TRBJ2-1	TGTGCCAGCAGCTTGGGGGCAGACAATGAGCAGTTCTTC	CASSLGADNEQFF
NA	TRBV6-5	TRBD1	TRBJ2-3	TGTGCCAGCAGTCCGACAGGGCCCACAGATACGCAGTATTTT	CASSPTGPTDTQYF
NA	TRBV5-6	TRBD1	TRBJ1-5	TGTGCCAGCAGCGCCACAGGGGGCCGTTTTCAGCCCCAGCATTTT	CASSATGGRFQPQHF
NA	TRBV30	NA	TRBJ2-7	TGTGCCTGGAGTCCAGACTCCTACGAGCAGTACTTC	CAWSPDSYEQYF
NA	TRBV28	NA	TRBJ2-5	TGTGCCAGCAGTTTAATTTTGGGGGGGCCAGTAGAGACCCAGTACTTC	CASSLILGGPVETQYF
NA	TRBV7-9	TRBD1	TRBJ2-7	TGTGCCAGCAGCTTAGTTGGGACAGCCTACGAGCAGTACTTC	CASSLVGTAYEQYF
NA	TRBV27	TRBD1	TRBJ2-4	TGTGCCAGCAGTAACCGGGACAGGGTGCAGTACTTC	CASSNRDRVQYF
NA	TRBV18	TRBD1	TRBJ2-7	TGTGCCAGCTCACCCGGACAGGGGCTCGCCGAGCAGTACTTC	CASSPGQGLAEQYF
NA	TRBV9	TRBD1	TRBJ1-1	TGTGCCAGCAGCCCAGGGACAGGGAGCGGGGTGAACACTGAAGCTTTCTTT	CASSPGTGSGVNTEAFF
few	TRBV5-1	NA	TRBJ2-7	TGCGCCAGCAGGGCATCAGACTACGAGCAGTACTTC	CASRASDYEQYF